Listed here are 21 T cell receptor beta chains from one sample, sequenced in a study of shared clonotypes between healthy human individuals (dated by TCRdb to the early 2020s). Library generation was performed with the immunoSEQ multiplex PCR assay. TCRdb mirrors the immuneACCESS table, restricted to in-frame sequences. Some clones are absent from its copies; in checked studies, under half trace to an unresolved V gene, and the reason for the others is unknown. The sample table holds roughly 2,000,000 clones, of which around 96% were seen once. Of the sample, 1% to 1.5% falls within the top ten clones. CD8 naive samples were CD45RO-negative cells positively selected for CCR7, giving a CD45RA+CCR7+ population that excluded TemRA cells. Sequenced: naive CD8+ T cells sorted from blood. Per the publication, the cell subset or site label means: CD45RA+CCR7+. The receptor source for this set is a man between 18 and 29 years old in good health.

J is TRBJ2-1 and V is TRBV6-6; D gene uncertain. CDR1 MNHNY and CDR2 SVGAGI come from the germline V gene (reference sequence). Trimming removed 6 bases at V and 5 bases at J, with 17 bases between. The CDR3 loop spans 15 amino acids. The CDR3 DNA reads TGTGCCAGCAGCCCAATTCAGGATAGTCACAATGAGCAGTTCTTC. This encodes CASSPIQDSHNEQFF.

The chain's CDR3 is CATQGRGSNEKLFF. The CDR3 coding sequence is TGCGCCACCCAAGGTCGGGGCTCGAATGAAAAACTGTTTTTT. The J gene is TRBJ1-4, the V gene TRBV4-1; D possibly corresponds to TRBD1 (5 bases). The V and J ends lost 10 bases and 5 bases respectively, with 17 bases between them. Germline V gene lookup returns CDR1 MGHRA and CDR2 YSYEKL. CDR3 length: 14 amino acids.

This clone was picked up one time. V and J are TRBV19 and TRBJ2-2, with TRBD2 as a possible D gene (5 bases). Germline CDR1 reads LNHDA; CDR2 reads SQIVND (reference sequence). CDR3 length: 13 residues. V dropped 7 bases and J dropped 5 bases, with 11 bases sitting between them. The CDR3 bases are TGTGCCAGTAAGGAGTGGGAGACCGGGGAGCTGTTTTTT. Amino acids: CASKEWETGELFF. The full variable domain, rest sourced from reference TRBV19 and TRBJ2-2, is DGGITQSPKYLFRKEGQNVTLSCEQNLNHDAMYWYRQDPGQGLRLIYYSQIVNDFQKGDIAEGYSVSREKKESFPLTVTSAQKNPTAFYLCASKEWETGELFFGEGSRLTVL.

V gene TRBV29-1 combines with J gene TRBJ2-3, with 10 positions matching TRBD2. The CDR3 totals 15 residues. V shed 2 bases, J shed 3 bases, and the junction held 5 bases outside the gene matches. The germline V gene has CDR1 SQVTM and CDR2 ANQGSEA. The CDR3 spells CSVETSGVTTDTQYF. The CDR3 DNA is TGCAGCGTTGAAACTAGCGGGGTTACTACAGATACGCAGTATTTT.

The chain has TRBV7-9 and TRBJ2-5; D may be TRBD1 (5 bases). From germline, CDR1 is SEHNR and CDR2 FQNEAQ (reference sequence). CDR3 length equals 14 residues. V lost 1 base and J lost 5, with 11 bases in between. The DNA of the CDR3 is TGTGCCAGCAGCTTAGGGCAGGGCCCCGAGACCCAGTACTTC. This gives the protein CASSLGQGPETQYF.

This chain joins TRBV2 and TRBJ2-3, with 8 nucleotides matching TRBD2. The CDR3 covers 16 residues. The V and J ends lost 0 bases and 2 bases, in that order; junction bases with no gene match: 4. Germline-derived CDR1 and CDR2 are SNHLY and FYNNEI. CDR3 nucleotides: TGTGCCAGCAGTGAAGCGGGACTAGGCCTCACAGATACGCAGTATTTT. Protein: CASSEAGLGLTDTQYF.

The chain employs TRBV7-2 and TRBJ2-4; 9 nucleotides line up with TRBD1. Germline V gene sequence: CDR1 SGHTA, CDR2 FQGNSA. The CDR3 contains 18 residues. After removal of 4 bases from V and 0 bases from J, the junction contained 10 bases not matched to a gene. The chain's CDR3 is CASSSLTGGSLAKNIQYF. The CDR3 region has the DNA TGTGCCAGCAGCTCCCTGACAGGGGGGTCCCTAGCCAAAAACATTCAGTACTTC.

This clone was detected only once. The chain has TRBV10-2 and TRBJ2-7; 9 positions agree with TRBD2. The CDR3 covers 16 residues. The germline V gene has CDR1 WSHSY and CDR2 SAAADI. J lost 2 bases, V lost 1 base, and 6 bases had no gene match. The DNA of the CDR3 is TGCGCCAGCAGTGAGTGGGCGGGCGGGAGGGCCTACGAGCAGTACTTC. Protein product: CASSEWAGGRAYEQYF.

The V and J genes are TRBV11-2 and TRBJ2-7; 7 nucleotides match TRBD2. The CDR3 covers 15 residues. V trimming: 0 bases; J trimming: 2 bases; junction bases outside the gene matches: 4. CDR1 and CDR2 from the germline V gene are SGHAT and FQNNGV. The CDR3 here is CASSLEWGRAYEQYF. In nucleotides, the CDR3 is TGTGCCAGCAGCTTAGAATGGGGGAGGGCCTACGAGCAGTACTTC.

This clone was observed a single time. Other DNA sequences from this sample encode an identical CDR3 as well. The chain employs TRBV19 and TRBJ1-1; D remains unclear. Trimming removed 9 bases from V and 0 bases from J, with 11 bases in between. The CDR3 is made up of 13 amino acids. Germline loops: CDR1 LNHDA, CDR2 SQIVND (reference sequence). CDR3 in DNA: TGTGCCAGCTCACTTACCCTGAACACTGAAGCTTTCTTT. Its translation is CASSLTLNTEAFF.

The chain combines TRBV30 with TRBJ2-7; the match to TRBD1 covers 7 bases. This CDR3 contains 13 residues. Germline lookup yields CDR1 GTSNPN and CDR2 SVGIG (reference sequence). V lost 4 bases and J lost 2; bases outside the gene matches: 5. The CDR3 DNA is TGTGCCTGGACCTCAGGGGGTCCCTACGAGCAGTACTTC. Encoded protein: CAWTSGGPYEQYF. Variable domain in full (rest from reference TRBV30 and TRBJ2-7): SQTIHQWPATLVQPVGSPLSLECTVEGTSNPNLYWYRQAAGRGLQLLFYSVGIGQISSEVPQNLSASRPQDRQFILSSKKLLLSDSGFYLCAWTSGGPYEQYFGPGTRLTVT.

The chain combines TRBV5-1 with TRBJ2-1; 7 bases are a match to TRBD1. Trimming removed 4 bases from V and 2 bases from J; junction bases left unmatched: 9. This CDR3 is built from 16 residues. Germline V gene sequence: CDR1 SGHRS, CDR2 YFSETQ. Here the CDR3 reads CASSGTGTVAYNEQFF. CDR3 coding DNA: TGCGCCAGCAGCGGGACCGGGACAGTTGCCTACAATGAGCAGTTCTTC. Combining the CDR3 with reference TRBV5-1 and TRBJ2-1 gives the whole variable domain KAGVTQTPRYLIKTRGQQVTLSCSPISGHRSVSWYQQTPGQGLQFLFEYFSETQRNKGNFPGRFSGRQFSNSRSEMNVSTLELGDSALYLCASSGTGTVAYNEQFFGPGTRLTVL.

The genes are TRBV7-8 and TRBJ1-2; weak D call: TRBD1 (5 bases). V was clipped by 4 bases and J by 5 bases, with 23 bases between them. The CDR3 runs 17 residues. The germline CDR1 and CDR2 sequences are SGHVS and FQNEAQ. The CDR3 sequence: CASSSRLIGVVEYGYTF. DNA for the CDR3: TGTGCCAGCAGCTCCAGACTTATAGGGGTCGTAGAATATGGCTACACCTTC.

The rearrangement joins TRBV7-9 to TRBJ2-7; D may be TRBD2 (6 bases). CDR1 and CDR2 from the germline V gene are SEHNR and FQNEAQ (reference sequence). CDR3 length equals 13 residues. Trimming shortened V by 6 bases and J by 4 bases, and 13 bases separated the two germline ends. DNA for the CDR3: TGTGCCAGCAGGCCGGGGGTTGGTTACGAGCAGTACTTC. This sequence encodes CASRPGVGYEQYF.

The V and J genes are TRBV6-6 and TRBJ2-7, with D hard to call. This CDR3 region has 12 residues. Trimming took 7 bases from V and 5 from J, leaving 12 bases between them. Per germline, CDR1 MNHNY and CDR2 SVGAGI (reference sequence). This CDR3 is CASTPGAHEQYF. CDR3 bases: TGTGCCAGCACCCCGGGTGCCCACGAGCAGTACTTC.

This chain connects TRBV9 to TRBJ2-1, with a tentative D call TRBD2 (6 bases). There are 17 residues in the CDR3. Trimming removed 0 bases from V and 4 bases from J, with 17 bases in between. In germline, CDR1 is SGDLS, CDR2 YYNGEE. The CDR3 coding sequence is TGTGCCAGCAGCGTAGAAGAGTTCGGGAGCCCGTACAATGAGCAGTTCTTC. This sequence encodes CASSVEEFGSPYNEQFF.

The rearrangement uses TRBV7-9 and TRBJ1-1, with TRBD1 matching 8 bases. This CDR3 region has 15 residues. Germline CDR1 reads SEHNR; CDR2 reads FQNEAQ (reference sequence). Germline trimming cut 3 bases from V and 0 bases from J; bases unmatched to any gene: 3. The CDR3 reads CASSLPDRVNTEAFF. The CDR3, as DNA: TGTGCCAGCAGCTTGCCGGACAGGGTGAACACTGAAGCTTTCTTT.

The chain carries TRBV30 and TRBJ1-3; D is uncertain. V shed 2 bases and J shed 8 bases, with 10 bases lying between them. Germline V lookup: CDR1 GTSNPN, CDR2 SVGIG (reference sequence). The CDR3 covers 12 residues. The CDR3 nucleotides read TGTGCCTGGAGTTTTACGGAATACACCATATATTTT. Translating gives CAWSFTEYTIYF.

As to this clone: Other DNA sequences in this sample translate to the same CDR3. This chain links TRBV6-5 with TRBJ1-5; unclear D gene. The ends were cut back, 4 bases at V and 2 bases at J, with 6 bases in the middle. The germline CDR1 and CDR2 sequences are MNHEY and SVGAGI. The CDR3 covers 13 residues. CDR3 in amino acids: CASSFRGNQPQHF. CDR3 DNA: TGTGCCAGCAGTTTCCGGGGCAATCAGCCCCAGCATTTT.

This clone was observed once. The chain carries TRBV4-1 and TRBJ2-7; 9 bases fit TRBD1. CDR1 MGHRA and CDR2 YSYEKL come from the germline V gene. The CDR3 totals 14 residues. V lost 0 bases, J lost 5 bases, and 2 bases stayed unmatched. In DNA form, the CDR3 reads TGCGCCAGCAGCCAAGAAGGGACAGGGAACGAGCAGTACTTC. It translates to CASSQEGTGNEQYF.

Here the CDR3 DNA reads TGTGCCACCGGACCGGGACAGTTAATGAACACTGAAGCTTTCTTT. Its protein is CATGPGQLMNTEAFF. The chain couples TRBV19 to TRBJ1-1; TRBD1 matches at 7 bases. The germline V gene encodes CDR1 LNHDA and CDR2 SQIVND (reference sequence). Trimming cost V 10 bases and J 0 bases; bases outside gene matches: 11. The CDR3 is made up of 15 amino acids.